The 10 T cell receptor beta chains reported below all come from one sample, sequenced in a study of OX40 agonist ivuxolimab in advanced cancers. Some clones are missing from TCRdb's copy, which holds only in-frame ones; the method was immunoSEQ multiplex PCR. The sample shows 60,000 to 65,000 clones, approximately 80% of them seen only once. Material: CD4+ or CD8+ T cells sorted from blood, obtained in a trial of the OX40 agonist ivuxolimab. These receptors came from an adult with an advanced solid tumor such as melanoma, head and neck, liver or kidney cancer.

The chain employs TRBV27 and TRBJ2-2; 14 nucleotides match TRBD2. CDR1 is MNHEY and CDR2 is SMNVEV in the germline V gene (reference sequence). Germline trimming cut 9 bases from V and 0 bases from J; bases unmatched to any gene: 3. The CDR3 is made up of 16 amino acids. Here the CDR3 DNA reads TGTGCCAGTCGGGGACTAGCGGGAGCGAACACCGGGGAGCTGTTTTTT. It codes for CASRGLAGANTGELFF.

V is TRBV6-1 and J is TRBJ1-1; D is ambiguous. V was cut by 8 bases and J by 8 bases, with 9 bases left in between. Germline lookup yields CDR1 MNHNS and CDR2 SASEGT. The CDR3 extends over 10 amino acids. CDR3 residues: CASVRTEAFF. In DNA, the CDR3 is TGTGCCAGCGTTAGGACCGAAGCTTTCTTT.

V usage is TRBV9 and J usage is TRBJ1-1; TRBD1 might be the D (6 bases). Trimming stripped 3 bases from V and 5 bases from J, with 11 bases between. CDR1 is SGDLS, CDR2 YYNGEE, per germline. The CDR3 runs 13 residues. In nucleotides, the CDR3 is TGTGCCAGCAGCGGACACCAGGGGACTGAAGCTTTCTTT. Translating gives CASSGHQGTEAFF.

This chain connects TRBV5-1 to TRBJ2-5, with 11 bases matching TRBD2. The J segment lost 1 base and the V segment lost 4 bases, leaving 9 bases of the junction unmatched. The CDR3 has 17 amino acids. CDR1 is SGHRS, CDR2 YFSETQ, per germline. The CDR3 DNA is TGCGCCAGCAGCGAGAGCACTAGCGGGGGTCCCCAAGAGACCCAGTACTTC. The encoded protein is CASSESTSGGPQETQYF. The full variable domain, in which reference TRBV5-1 and TRBJ2-5 provide the parts outside the CDR3, is KAGVTQTPRYLIKTRGQQVTLSCSPISGHRSVSWYQQTPGQGLQFLFEYFSETQRNKGNFPGRFSGRQFSNSRSEMNVSTLELGDSALYLCASSESTSGGPQETQYFGPGTRLLVL.

The gene calls are TRBV10-3 and TRBJ2-1; the D is unclear. Germline V gene sequence: CDR1 ENHRY, CDR2 SYGVKD. The V gene lost 0 bases and the J gene lost 8 bases, with 8 bases spanning the gap. The CDR3 is made up of 13 amino acids. The CDR3 DNA reads TGTGCCATCAGTGAGTCTGGTGTAGATGAGCAGTTCTTC. Residues: CAISESGVDEQFF.

The chain couples TRBV7-8 to TRBJ2-1; D remains unclear. This CDR3 is 13 amino acids long. Germline CDR1 and CDR2: SGHVS and FQNEAQ. Trimming removed 8 bases at V and 9 bases at J, with 17 bases between. Here the CDR3 reads CASLPPISSEQFF. The DNA for the CDR3 is TGTGCCAGCTTACCCCCGATAAGCAGTGAGCAGTTCTTC.

The chain recombines TRBV5-1 with TRBJ2-5; 8 bases are shared with TRBD1. This CDR3 is 17 amino acids long. Trimming at V came to 3 bases and at J to 2 bases, leaving 12 bases not matched to a gene. Germline CDR1 is SGHRS and CDR2 is YFSETQ. CDR3 sequence: CASSSHQTGALQETQYF. The CDR3 DNA reads TGCGCCAGCAGCTCTCACCAGACAGGGGCTTTACAAGAGACCCAGTACTTC. Based on the CDR3 plus reference TRBV5-1 and TRBJ2-5, the full variable domain is KAGVTQTPRYLIKTRGQQVTLSCSPISGHRSVSWYQQTPGQGLQFLFEYFSETQRNKGNFPGRFSGRQFSNSRSEMNVSTLELGDSALYLCASSSHQTGALQETQYFGPGTRLLVL.

This chain links TRBV5-6 with TRBJ1-2; D is possibly TRBD1 (5 bases). This CDR3 has 14 residues. V gave up 7 bases and J gave up 13 bases, with 26 bases separating them. Per germline, CDR1 SGHDT and CDR2 YYEEEE. In DNA, the CDR3 is TGTGCCAGCGCCATAGAACCAGAGGGGTATTCGTCCACCTTC. The encoded protein is CASAIEPEGYSSTF.

The chain combines TRBV27 with TRBJ2-7; 9 nucleotides align to TRBD1. This CDR3 has 15 amino acids. Germline V gene lookup returns CDR1 MNHEY and CDR2 SMNVEV (reference sequence). V shed 5 bases and J 3 bases; nucleotides not matched to a gene: 8. CDR3 loop: CASSVSTGGFYEQYF. DNA of the CDR3: TGTGCCAGCAGTGTGTCGACAGGGGGATTCTACGAGCAGTACTTC.

This clone was seen ten or more times. The genes are TRBV5-1 and TRBJ2-7, with 7 bases aligning to TRBD1. The germline V gene has CDR1 SGHRS and CDR2 YFSETQ. The CDR3 sequence is 14 residues long. J lost 3 bases, V lost 4 bases, and 7 bases had no gene match. Here the CDR3 DNA reads TGCGCCAGCAGCCGAGACAGGGCGTTCTACGAGCAGTACTTC. The encoded protein is CASSRDRAFYEQYF.